The clone carrying this T cell receptor (beta chain) appeared a single time. Investigators reverse transcribed all isolated RNA, so they sequenced expressed TCRB transcripts. Sequenced naive, central memory and regulatory T cell samples produced an average of roughly 3.5 million reads. Method: immunoSEQ multiplex PCR; TCRdb's copy keeps in-frame clones and lacks some. The sample lists more than 300,000 clones; around 16% were seen once. The CDR3 extends over 14 amino acids. V dropped 6 bases and J dropped 0; count of bases not matched to a gene: 4. Per the germline V gene, CDR1 is SNHLY and CDR2 is FYNNEI. A single heparinised blood sample, averaging approximately 0.12 L, was obtained per donor. This record belongs to a study of beta chain features in type 1 diabetes. Study in general: Examination covered approximately 100 million sorted cells spanning all samples.

This sequence joins TRBV2 and TRBJ1-1, with 7 bases lining up with TRBD1. This receptor was obtained from a woman between 18 and 29 years old in good health. Source material: naive CD4+ T cells from blood. CDR3 sequence reads: CASRDRYMNTEAFF. CDR3 nucleotide sequence: TGTGCCAGCAGGGACAGGTACATGAACACTGAAGCTTTCTTT.